The clone carrying this T cell receptor beta chain was seen more than once but under ten times. Its target is unknown. V was pared by 3 bases and J by 0 bases, with 5 bases between. CDR1 SGHDN and CDR2 FVKESK come from the germline V gene. The CDR3 covers 13 residues. Whole-study results and caveats: Greatest tumor Treg TCR overlap was with tumor naive CD4+ cells. Tumor memory CD4+ T cell TCR gene usage clustered with blood and lymph node memory CD4+ cells and lymph node naive CD4+ cells.

Full-length variable regions came from constant-region reverse primers plus semi-nested Nested Universal Primer A PCR. TCRdb redid the calling of the 5' RACE reads with MiXCR, one entry per CDR3 protein. The data show around 43,000 distinct CDR3 sequences, over 15% seen once. Naive CD4+ cells had CD25+ Tregs removed. Sequenced material: naive CD4+ T cells sorted from a lymph node. Described subset: naive CD4+ T cells, CD4+CD45RA+CD25-. The V and J genes are TRBV14 and TRBJ1-1, with D perhaps matching TRBD1 (5 bases). The clonotype originates from a female donor with breast cancer. CDR3 DNA sequence: TGTGCCAGCAGCCAGGGGGTGAACACTGAAGCTTTCTTT. Protein: CASSQGVNTEAFF.